This TCR beta chain is from a study of T cell changes during pregnancy in multiple sclerosis. In its sample, this clone was seen once. The table came from immunoSEQ multiplex PCR; TCRdb's copy has only in-frame clones and leaves some out. Of tens of thousands of clones in the sample, approximately 89% were seen once. V lost 6 bases and J lost 5; bases outside the gene matches: 10. CDR3 size: 15 residues. CDR1 and CDR2 from the germline V gene are SEHNR and FQNEAQ (reference sequence). This specimen was CD8+ T cells from peripheral blood mononuclear cells, taken in the second trimester of pregnancy. This sequence joins TRBV7-9 and TRBJ2-1; 7 bases map to TRBD1. The receptor was derived from a female donor with multiple sclerosis, enrolled in a pregnancy study. The CDR3 spells CASRDTGTANNEQFF. For the CDR3, the DNA is TGTGCCAGCAGGGATACCGGGACAGCCAACAATGAGCAGTTCTTC. Looking up the rest from reference TRBV7-9 and TRBJ2-1 gives the full variable domain: DTGVSQNPRHKITKRGQNVTFRCDPISEHNRLYWYRQTLGQGPEFLTYFQNEAQLEKSRLLSDRFSAERPKGSFSTLEIQRTEQGDSAMYLCASRDTGTANNEQFFGPGTRLTVL.